This T cell receptor (beta chain) was identified during a study of blood T cell repertoires in COVID-19. Study-wide background: Sites in the United States, Italy and Spain provided acute and convalescent COVID-19 samples. PBMCs, B-cell-depleted T cells, or T cells provided the cDNA or gDNA that made up the material.

Original data processing: It was from reference gene primer amplification that nucleated cell counts were estimated. Some clones are missing from TCRdb's copy, which holds only in-frame ones; the method was immunoSEQ multiplex PCR. V, J and clone size reflect that table, while D and trimming were determined from the DNA. The sample includes about 490,000 clones, roughly 85% of them seen just once. V lost 3 bases, J lost 4 bases, and 15 bases lay in between. Germline values: CDR1 LNHDA, CDR2 SQIVND (reference sequence). The CDR3 runs to 16 residues. The sequencing input was peripheral blood. This sequence joins TRBV19 and TRBJ2-2; a possible D gene is TRBD1 (6 bases). The TCR comes from a human donor in a cohort sampled during active COVID-19. CDR3 bases: TGTGCCAGTAGTATTTGGGGACGAGGGGGCACCGGGGAGCTGTTTTTT. Residues: CASSIWGRGGTGELFF. The full variable domain, rest sourced from reference TRBV19 and TRBJ2-2, is DGGITQSPKYLFRKEGQNVTLSCEQNLNHDAMYWYRQDPGQGLRLIYYSQIVNDFQKGDIAEGYSVSREKKESFPLTVTSAQKNPTAFYLCASSIWGRGGTGELFFGEGSRLTVL.